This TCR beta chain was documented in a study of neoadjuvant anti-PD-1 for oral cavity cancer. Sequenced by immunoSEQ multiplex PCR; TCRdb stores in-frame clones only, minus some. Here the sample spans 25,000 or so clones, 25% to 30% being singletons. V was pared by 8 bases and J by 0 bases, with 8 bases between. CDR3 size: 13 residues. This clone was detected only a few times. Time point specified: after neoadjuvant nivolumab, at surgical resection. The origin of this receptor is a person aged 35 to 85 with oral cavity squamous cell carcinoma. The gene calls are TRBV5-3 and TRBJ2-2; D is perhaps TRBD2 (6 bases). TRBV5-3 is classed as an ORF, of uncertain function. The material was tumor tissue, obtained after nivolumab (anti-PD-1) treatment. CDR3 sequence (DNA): TGTGCCAGGGGCGGGACGAACACCGGGGAGCTGTTTTTT. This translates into CARGGTNTGELFF.